These T cell receptor beta chains were read from a single sample in a study of blood T cell repertoires in COVID-19. Assay: immunoSEQ multiplex PCR; the TCRdb copy retains only in-frame clones and omits some. The data show 200,000 to 250,000 clones, with approximately 88% seen just once and around 3.7% held by the top ten. The sample was PBMCs or T cells enriched from blood (not recorded which). These receptors all come from a young woman who had been exposed to COVID-19. Each CDR3 is given with its conserved first and last residue. Fields, in order: J gene, D gene, clone size, V gene, CDR3 protein, CDR3 DNA. D genes are given only for firm matches. Clone size is not always given. Where it is, it says once, few, many or a class for expanded clones.

j_call: TRBJ1-1; d_call: -; clone_size: -; v_call: TRBV30; cdr3_aa: CAWSVRGDTEAFF; cdr3_nt: TGTGCCTGGAGTGTACGCGGAGACACTGAAGCTTTCTTT
j_call: TRBJ2-1; d_call: TRBD2; clone_size: -; v_call: TRBV30; cdr3_aa: CAWSRTSGDYNEQFF; cdr3_nt: TGTGCCTGGAGTAGGACTAGCGGGGATTACAATGAGCAGTTCTTC
j_call: TRBJ1-1; d_call: -; clone_size: -; v_call: TRBV6-5; cdr3_aa: CASRFEGENTEAFF; cdr3_nt: TGTGCCAGCCGGTTCGAGGGGGAGAACACTGAAGCTTTCTTT
j_call: TRBJ2-7; d_call: -; clone_size: once; v_call: TRBV9; cdr3_aa: CASSGGQRPYEQYF; cdr3_nt: TGTGCCAGCAGCGGGGGGCAGCGGCCCTACGAGCAGTACTTC
j_call: TRBJ1-1; d_call: -; clone_size: -; v_call: TRBV7-9; cdr3_aa: CASSLSTGSPEAFF; cdr3_nt: TGTGCCAGCAGCTTGTCGACCGGGAGTCCTGAAGCTTTCTTT
j_call: TRBJ2-3; d_call: TRBD2; clone_size: -; v_call: TRBV9; cdr3_aa: CASSVEGGSYDTQYF; cdr3_nt: TGTGCCAGCAGCGTAGAGGGCGGGAGCTATGATACGCAGTATTTT
j_call: TRBJ2-1; d_call: -; clone_size: -; v_call: TRBV7-3; cdr3_aa: CASSLDGSSYNEQFF; cdr3_nt: TGTGCCAGCAGCTTGGACGGGAGCTCCTACAATGAGCAGTTCTTC
j_call: TRBJ1-6; d_call: TRBD1; clone_size: -; v_call: TRBV27; cdr3_aa: CASSLTGGYNSPLHF; cdr3_nt: TGTGCCAGCAGTTTGACAGGGGGCTATAATTCACCCCTCCACTTT
j_call: TRBJ1-6; d_call: -; clone_size: -; v_call: TRBV6-5; cdr3_aa: CASSSWGGNYNSPLHF; cdr3_nt: TGTGCCAGCAGTTCCTGGGGGGGGAACTATAATTCACCCCTCCACTTT
j_call: TRBJ2-6; d_call: -; clone_size: -; v_call: TRBV15; cdr3_aa: CATSRARSSGANVLTF; cdr3_nt: TGTGCCACCAGCAGAGCAAGGAGCTCTGGGGCCAACGTCCTGACTTTC
j_call: TRBJ2-1; d_call: -; clone_size: -; v_call: TRBV10-3; cdr3_aa: CASRKGPISQYNEQFF; cdr3_nt: TGTGCCTCCAGGAAGGGGCCCATTTCTCAGTACAATGAGCAGTTCTTC
j_call: TRBJ1-2; d_call: TRBD1; clone_size: -; v_call: TRBV14; cdr3_aa: CASSYRDRGYYGYTF; cdr3_nt: TGTGCCAGCAGTTACCGGGACAGAGGATACTATGGCTACACCTTC
j_call: TRBJ1-1; d_call: TRBD1; clone_size: few; v_call: TRBV18; cdr3_aa: CASSPHTTGENTEAFF; cdr3_nt: TGTGCCAGCTCACCGCATACGACAGGGGAGAACACTGAAGCTTTCTTT
j_call: TRBJ1-6; d_call: TRBD1; clone_size: -; v_call: TRBV12-5; cdr3_aa: CASGLVLGQPSSYNSPLHF; cdr3_nt: TGTGCTAGTGGTTTGGTGTTGGGACAGCCGAGCTCCTATAATTCACCCCTCCACTTT
j_call: TRBJ2-2; d_call: -; clone_size: -; v_call: TRBV7-9; cdr3_aa: CASSLSGVWTTGELFF; cdr3_nt: TGTGCCAGCAGCTTATCGGGGGTATGGACCACCGGGGAGCTGTTTTTT
j_call: TRBJ1-2; d_call: -; clone_size: -; v_call: TRBV19; cdr3_aa: CASSIEGSSNYGYTF; cdr3_nt: TGTGCCAGTAGTATAGAGGGCAGCTCCAACTATGGCTACACCTTC
j_call: TRBJ2-2; d_call: -; clone_size: few; v_call: TRBV10-3; cdr3_aa: CAISAGQTNTGELFF; cdr3_nt: TGTGCCATCAGTGCGGGACAAACGAACACCGGGGAGCTGTTTTTT